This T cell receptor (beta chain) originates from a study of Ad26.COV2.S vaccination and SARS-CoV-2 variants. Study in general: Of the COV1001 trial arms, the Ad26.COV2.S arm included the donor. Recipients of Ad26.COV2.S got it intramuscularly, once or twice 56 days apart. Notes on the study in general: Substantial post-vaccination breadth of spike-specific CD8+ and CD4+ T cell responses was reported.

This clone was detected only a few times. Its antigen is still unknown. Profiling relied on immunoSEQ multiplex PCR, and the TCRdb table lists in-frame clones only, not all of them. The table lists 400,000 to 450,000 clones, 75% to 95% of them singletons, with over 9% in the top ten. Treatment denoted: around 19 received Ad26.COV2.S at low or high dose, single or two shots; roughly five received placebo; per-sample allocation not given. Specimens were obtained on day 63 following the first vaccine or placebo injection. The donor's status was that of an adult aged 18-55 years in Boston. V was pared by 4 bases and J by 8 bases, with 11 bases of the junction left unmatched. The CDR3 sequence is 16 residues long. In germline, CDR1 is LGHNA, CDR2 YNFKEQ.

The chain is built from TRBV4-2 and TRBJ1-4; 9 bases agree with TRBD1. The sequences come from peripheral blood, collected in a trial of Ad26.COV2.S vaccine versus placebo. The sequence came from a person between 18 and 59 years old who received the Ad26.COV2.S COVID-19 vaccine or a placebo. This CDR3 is CASSRDPDRGNEKLFF. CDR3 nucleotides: TGTGCCAGCAGCCGTGACCCGGACAGGGGAAACGAAAAACTGTTTTTT.